This is a list of T cell receptor beta chains from one sample in a study of radiotherapy plus CTLA-4 blockade in lung cancer. Only in-frame clones appear in the TCRdb table, and some are missing; sequencing was by immunoSEQ multiplex PCR. The table lists fewer than 45,000 clones, approximately 85% of them singletons, with about 5.6% in the top ten. The material sequenced was peripheral blood, taken from a patient treated with radiotherapy plus ipilimumab. Receptors originate from a human donor with non-small cell lung cancer who had stable disease on radiotherapy plus ipilimumab. CDR3s include the opening cysteine and the closing phenylalanine or tryptophan. A D gene is named only where the DNA matches it firmly. The size of a clone is reported for some rows only, either as once, few or many, or as a class for expanded clones.

CDR3aa: CASSLGASEADTQYF
CDR3nt: TGTGCCAGCAGCTTAGGCGCTTCGGAGGCAGATACGCAGTATTTT
v_gene: TRBV7-3
j_gene: TRBJ2-3
d_gene: -
abundance: -
len: 15

CDR3aa: CASSSDSPYEQYF
CDR3nt: TGTGCCAGCAGTTCGGACAGCCCCTACGAGCAGTACTTC
v_gene: TRBV28
j_gene: TRBJ2-7
d_gene: -
abundance: -
len: 13

CDR3aa: CSVHDRGYAKNIQYF
CDR3nt: TGCAGCGTCCACGACAGGGGCTATGCCAAAAACATTCAGTACTTC
v_gene: TRBV29-1
j_gene: TRBJ2-4
d_gene: TRBD1
abundance: -
len: 15

CDR3aa: CAISGTGAVDTQYF
CDR3nt: TGTGCCATCAGTGGCACGGGAGCGGTAGATACGCAGTATTTT
v_gene: TRBV10-3
j_gene: TRBJ2-3
d_gene: -
abundance: -
len: 14

CDR3aa: CASSLAREGATDTQYF
CDR3nt: TGTGCCAGCAGCTTGGCCAGGGAAGGGGCCACAGATACGCAGTATTTT
v_gene: TRBV5-4
j_gene: TRBJ2-3
d_gene: -
abundance: -
len: 16

CDR3aa: CASIGGERSRTDTQYF
CDR3nt: TGTGCCAGCATCGGAGGGGAGCGGAGTCGCACAGATACGCAGTATTTT
v_gene: TRBV6-6
j_gene: TRBJ2-3
d_gene: -
abundance: -
len: 16

CDR3aa: CASSLGASGTYEQYF
CDR3nt: TGTGCCAGCAGCTTAGGGGCTAGCGGTACCTACGAGCAGTACTTC
v_gene: TRBV7-9
j_gene: TRBJ2-7
d_gene: TRBD2
abundance: -
len: 15

CDR3aa: CASSPYVQGAYNEQFF
CDR3nt: TGTGCCAGCAGTCCCTATGTTCAGGGGGCCTACAATGAGCAGTTCTTC
v_gene: TRBV5-4
j_gene: TRBJ2-1
d_gene: TRBD1
abundance: -
len: 16

CDR3aa: CSVETSGRWFF
CDR3nt: TGCAGCGTGGAAACTAGCGGGAGGTGGTTCTTC
v_gene: TRBV29-1
j_gene: TRBJ2-1
d_gene: TRBD2
abundance: -
len: 11

CDR3aa: CASSYAGLSEQYF
CDR3nt: TGTGCCAGCAGTTACGCAGGTCTGAGCGAGCAGTACTTC
v_gene: TRBV6-5
j_gene: TRBJ2-7
d_gene: -
abundance: few
len: 13

CDR3aa: CASSYGPNTGELFF
CDR3nt: TGTGCCAGCAGTTACGGCCCGAACACCGGGGAGCTGTTTTTT
v_gene: TRBV6-5
j_gene: TRBJ2-2
d_gene: -
abundance: few
len: 14

CDR3aa: CASSLERYHEQYF
CDR3nt: TGTGCCAGCAGCTTGGAGAGGTACCACGAGCAGTACTTC
v_gene: TRBV5-5
j_gene: TRBJ2-7
d_gene: -
abundance: -
len: 13

CDR3aa: CASKAGQGRAYGYTF
CDR3nt: TGTGCCAGCAAGGCCGGACAGGGTCGGGCGTATGGCTACACCTTC
v_gene: TRBV6-6
j_gene: TRBJ1-2
d_gene: TRBD1
abundance: -
len: 15

CDR3aa: CASSPRDRANYGYTF
CDR3nt: TGTGCCAGCAGCCCCCGGGACAGGGCAAACTATGGCTACACCTTC
v_gene: TRBV11-2
j_gene: TRBJ1-2
d_gene: TRBD1
abundance: -
len: 15

CDR3aa: CASSQGANSPLHF
CDR3nt: TGTGCCAGCAGTCAGGGGGCGAATTCACCCCTCCACTTT
v_gene: TRBV6-4
j_gene: TRBJ1-6
d_gene: TRBD1
abundance: -
len: 13

CDR3aa: CASSFMRQPNEKLFF
CDR3nt: TGTGCCAGCAGCTTTATGAGACAGCCCAATGAAAAACTGTTTTTT
v_gene: TRBV28
j_gene: TRBJ1-4
d_gene: -
abundance: -
len: 15

CDR3aa: CASSLPPGLGETQYF
CDR3nt: TGTGCCAGCAGCTTGCCCCCGGGACTAGGAGAGACCCAGTACTTC
v_gene: TRBV5-6
j_gene: TRBJ2-5
d_gene: TRBD2
abundance: -
len: 15

CDR3aa: CASSLGLAGVGVYQETQYF
CDR3nt: TGTGCCAGCAGCCTGGGACTAGCGGGAGTGGGCGTGTATCAAGAGACCCAGTACTTC
v_gene: TRBV7-9
j_gene: TRBJ2-5
d_gene: TRBD2
abundance: -
len: 19

CDR3aa: CASSLEPFHRYF
CDR3nt: TGTGCCAGCAGCTTAGAGCCATTCCATCGGTACTTC
v_gene: TRBV7-9
j_gene: TRBJ2-4
d_gene: -
abundance: -
len: 12

CDR3aa: CASSPEGARSYNEQFF
CDR3nt: TGTGCCAGCAGCCCCGAAGGGGCGAGGTCCTACAATGAGCAGTTCTTC
v_gene: TRBV7-3
j_gene: TRBJ2-1
d_gene: -
abundance: -
len: 16

CDR3aa: CASMKDTTSGNTIYF
CDR3nt: TGTGCCAGTATGAAGGACACAACCTCTGGAAACACCATATATTTT
v_gene: TRBV19
j_gene: TRBJ1-3
d_gene: -
abundance: -
len: 15

CDR3aa: CASSLAGGSYEQYF
CDR3nt: TGCGCCAGCAGCTTGGCGGGAGGTTCGTACGAGCAGTACTTC
v_gene: TRBV5-1
j_gene: TRBJ2-7
d_gene: TRBD2
abundance: few
len: 14

CDR3aa: CASSFIVNVAGFSHNEQFF
CDR3nt: TGTGCCAGCAGCTTTATCGTTAATGTAGCGGGATTCTCTCACAATGAGCAGTTCTTC
v_gene: TRBV5-6
j_gene: TRBJ2-1
d_gene: TRBD2
abundance: -
len: 19

CDR3aa: CAAGTYEQYF
CDR3nt: TGTGCCGCAGGGACTTACGAGCAGTACTTC
v_gene: TRBV2
j_gene: TRBJ2-7
d_gene: -
abundance: -
len: 10

CDR3aa: CASSLEAVREKLFF
CDR3nt: TGTGCCAGCAGCTTAGAGGCAGTGAGGGAAAAACTGTTTTTT
v_gene: TRBV7-2
j_gene: TRBJ1-4
d_gene: -
abundance: -
len: 14

CDR3aa: CASGGGVLTQYF
CDR3nt: TGTGCCAGCGGAGGAGGGGTTCTTACGCAGTATTTT
v_gene: TRBV6-1
j_gene: TRBJ2-3
d_gene: -
abundance: -
len: 12

CDR3aa: CASSRRLAGETHEQYF
CDR3nt: TGTGCCAGCAGCCGGCGGCTAGCGGGGGAGACCCACGAGCAGTACTTC
v_gene: TRBV5-6
j_gene: TRBJ2-7
d_gene: TRBD2
abundance: -
len: 16

CDR3aa: CASSPEGSERGNTIYF
CDR3nt: TGTGCCAGCAGCCCCGAGGGATCAGAACGTGGAAACACCATATATTTT
v_gene: TRBV9
j_gene: TRBJ1-3
d_gene: -
abundance: -
len: 16

CDR3aa: CASSFPGQGYETQYF
CDR3nt: TGTGCCAGTAGTTTCCCGGGACAGGGTTATGAGACCCAGTACTTC
v_gene: TRBV19
j_gene: TRBJ2-5
d_gene: TRBD1
abundance: -
len: 15

CDR3aa: CASSWQGGAGYGYTF
CDR3nt: TGCGCCAGCAGCTGGCAAGGGGGCGCGGGGTATGGCTACACCTTC
v_gene: TRBV5-1
j_gene: TRBJ1-2
d_gene: TRBD1
abundance: once
len: 15

CDR3aa: CAWRVGVGLDEQFF
CDR3nt: TGTGCCTGGAGGGTGGGAGTGGGTTTGGATGAGCAGTTCTTC
v_gene: TRBV30
j_gene: TRBJ2-1
d_gene: -
abundance: medium-sized
len: 14

CDR3aa: CASSLDRGLGYTF
CDR3nt: TGCGCCAGCAGCTTGGACAGGGGGCTTGGCTACACCTTC
v_gene: TRBV5-1
j_gene: TRBJ1-2
d_gene: TRBD1
abundance: -
len: 13

CDR3aa: CAWSLGSEGSGNTIYF
CDR3nt: TGTGCCTGGAGTCTCGGGTCGGAGGGCTCTGGAAACACCATATATTTT
v_gene: TRBV30
j_gene: TRBJ1-3
d_gene: -
abundance: -
len: 16

CDR3aa: CAISEATAGDFTDTQYF
CDR3nt: TGTGCCATCAGTGAAGCAACAGCGGGAGACTTCACAGATACGCAGTATTTT
v_gene: TRBV10-3
j_gene: TRBJ2-3
d_gene: TRBD2
abundance: -
len: 17

CDR3aa: CASKSGSNTDTQYF
CDR3nt: TGCGCCAGCAAAAGCGGGAGTAACACAGATACGCAGTATTTT
v_gene: TRBV10-1
j_gene: TRBJ2-3
d_gene: TRBD2
abundance: once
len: 14

CDR3aa: CASSSDRVGYGYTF
CDR3nt: TGTGCCAGTAGTTCCGACAGGGTTGGGTATGGCTACACCTTC
v_gene: TRBV19
j_gene: TRBJ1-2
d_gene: TRBD1
abundance: -
len: 14

CDR3aa: CATSRYRVGNEQFF
CDR3nt: TGTGCCACCAGCAGATACAGGGTTGGCAATGAGCAGTTCTTC
v_gene: TRBV15
j_gene: TRBJ2-1
d_gene: -
abundance: -
len: 14

CDR3aa: CSALSLSYEQYF
CDR3nt: TGCAGCGCCCTGTCACTCTCCTACGAGCAGTACTTC
v_gene: TRBV29-1
j_gene: TRBJ2-7
d_gene: -
abundance: few
len: 12

CDR3aa: CASSLTGSSGNTIYF
CDR3nt: TGTGCCAGCAGCTTAACGGGGAGCTCTGGAAACACCATATATTTT
v_gene: TRBV7-2
j_gene: TRBJ1-3
d_gene: -
abundance: -
len: 15

CDR3aa: CASSVGGSSYEQYF
CDR3nt: TGTGCCAGCAGCGTTGGAGGATCCTCCTACGAGCAGTACTTC
v_gene: TRBV9
j_gene: TRBJ2-7
d_gene: -
abundance: -
len: 14

CDR3aa: CASSFLQGADTQYF
CDR3nt: TGTGCCAGCAGCTTTTTACAGGGAGCAGATACGCAGTATTTT
v_gene: TRBV5-4
j_gene: TRBJ2-3
d_gene: -
abundance: -
len: 14